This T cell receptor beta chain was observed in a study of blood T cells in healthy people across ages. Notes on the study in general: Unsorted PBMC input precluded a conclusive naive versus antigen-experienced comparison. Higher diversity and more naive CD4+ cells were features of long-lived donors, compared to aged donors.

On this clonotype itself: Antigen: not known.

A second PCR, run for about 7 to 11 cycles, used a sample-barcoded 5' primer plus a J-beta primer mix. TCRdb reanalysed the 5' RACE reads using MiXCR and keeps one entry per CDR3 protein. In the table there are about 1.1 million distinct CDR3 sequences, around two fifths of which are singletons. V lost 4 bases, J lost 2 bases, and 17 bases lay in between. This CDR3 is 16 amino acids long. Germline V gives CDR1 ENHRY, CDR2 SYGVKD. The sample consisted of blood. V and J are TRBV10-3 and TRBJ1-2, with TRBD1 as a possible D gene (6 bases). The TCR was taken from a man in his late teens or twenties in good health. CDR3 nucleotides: TGTGCCATCAGTGGGGGGAGACAGGAGCTGAACTATGGCTACACCTTC. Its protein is CAISGGRQELNYGYTF.